This is a list of T cell receptor beta chains from one sample in a study of sequential checkpoint blockade in melanoma. TCRdb's copy holds only in-frame clones and misses some; the assay was immunoSEQ multiplex PCR. This sample has about 8,200 clones, with roughly three fifths found just once. Sample: CD8+ T cells sorted from blood (inferred from file names), taken from a patient given nivolumab and ipilimumab in sequence. These receptors originate from a human donor with melanoma. Both conserved end residues are part of each CDR3. Each record gives: V gene, J gene, clone size, CDR3 length, CDR3 protein. Expanded clones get a size class; other rows say once, few or many, or leave the size out.

>TRBV29-1|TRBJ2-7|.|13
CSVELAGAYEQYF
>TRBV15|TRBJ2-7|once|14
CATSSNRENYEQYF
>TRBV5-6|.|.|13
CASSWFSGDEQYF
>TRBV13|TRBJ2-7|.|15
CASSLASGYSYEQYF
>TRBV4-2|TRBJ2-7|.|17
CASSQPGAQGEEYEQYF
>TRBV28|TRBJ2-1|few|12
CASSHDRDEQFF
>TRBV5-5|TRBJ1-4|.|13
CASSSSSWEELFF
>TRBV2|TRBJ1-2|.|12
CARTGGDYGYTF
>TRBV7-9|TRBJ1-4|few|13
CASSLDGGEKLFF
>TRBV28|TRBJ1-5|.|16
CASSETRDYSNQPQHF
>TRBV25-1|TRBJ1-2|once|14
CASSESGTGTGYTF
>TRBV7-9|TRBJ2-7|.|15
CASSLSAGKPYEQYF
>TRBV27|.|.|13
CASSLTSLYEQYF
>TRBV5-5|TRBJ2-7|few|14
CASSQDVEVYEQYF
>TRBV11-2|TRBJ2-7|.|15
CASSVTGTSSYEQYF
>TRBV19|TRBJ1-2|.|13
CASDQGVGYGYTF
>TRBV11-3|TRBJ2-6|once|16
CASSPFGQSRANVLTF
>TRBV11-2|TRBJ1-1|.|15
CASSLAAGGLTEAFF
>TRBV28|TRBJ2-6|.|22
CASTGTLGTGQGVRSGANVLTF
>TRBV27|TRBJ1-6|.|20
CASSSHLREGMFGNNSPLHF
>TRBV2|TRBJ2-7|once|14
CASIASGAGYEQYF
>TRBV9|TRBJ2-7|.|15
CASSVGSSGTYEQYF
>TRBV5-3|TRBJ2-7|few|12
CARTSTTYEQYF
>TRBV11-1|TRBJ2-7|.|12
CASSLQYPEQYF
>TRBV6-5|TRBJ1-6|.|13
CASSYSAGSPLHF
>TRBV27|TRBJ1-6|.|14
CASKVQGPYSPLHF
>TRBV5-4|TRBJ2-7|few|12
CASSLDTYEQYF
>TRBV6-5|TRBJ2-7|.|13
CASSYFQGGEQYF
>TRBV14|TRBJ1-1|.|15
CASSQESREITEAFF
>TRBV7-9|TRBJ1-1|.|15
CASSSDRGRIAEAFF
>TRBV7-8|TRBJ2-7|few|14
CASSPWDRSYEQYF
>TRBV6-1|TRBJ1-1|.|11
CASAPPAEAFF
>TRBV13|TRBJ1-3|.|15
CASSSNRDMRNTIYF
>TRBV27|TRBJ2-1|.|13
CASSFYAGTEQFF
>TRBV7-2|TRBJ2-2|.|15
CASSLTGGLTGELFF
>TRBV5-1|TRBJ2-1|.|16
CASSLAPGQGHNEQFF
>TRBV23-1|TRBJ2-7|.|12
CASGTFFYEQYF
>TRBV5-4|TRBJ1-1|.|17
CASSLEGPKAVVTEAFF
>TRBV4-1|TRBJ1-2|few|16
CASSRDLIGEGKGYTF
>TRBV2|TRBJ1-1|.|13
CATQGPLGTEAFF
>TRBV15|TRBJ1-1|.|14
CATTLGQSNTEAFF
>TRBV9|TRBJ1-5|.|17
CASSEGTGELGNQPQHF
>TRBV19|TRBJ1-2|.|14
CASSIQGNNYGYTF
>TRBV19|TRBJ2-7|.|14
CASSMGAFSYEQYF
>TRBV21-1|TRBJ1-2|few|12
CASRDSNYGYTF
>TRBV4-2|TRBJ2-7|few|15
CASSRAVMWGPEQYF
>TRBV7-9|TRBJ1-2|few|12
CASSPEVYGYTF